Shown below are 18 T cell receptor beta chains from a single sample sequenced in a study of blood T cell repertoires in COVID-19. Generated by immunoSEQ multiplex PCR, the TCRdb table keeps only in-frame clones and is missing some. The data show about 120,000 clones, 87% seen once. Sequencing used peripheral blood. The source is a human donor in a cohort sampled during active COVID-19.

CDR3 nucleotides: TGTGCCATCAGTGACGGGAGCTCTGGAAACACCATATATTTT. Translating it yields CAISDGSSGNTIYF. The chain is built from TRBV10-3 and TRBJ1-3; D gene uncertain. Trimming removed 3 bases from V and 0 bases from J, with 6 bases in between. The CDR3 is 14 amino acids. The germline V gene has CDR1 ENHRY and CDR2 SYGVKD.

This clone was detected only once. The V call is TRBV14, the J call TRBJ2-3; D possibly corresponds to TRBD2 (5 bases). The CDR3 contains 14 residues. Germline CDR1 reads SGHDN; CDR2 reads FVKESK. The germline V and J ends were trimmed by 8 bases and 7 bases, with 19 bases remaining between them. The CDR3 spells CASGRGDSRNTQYF. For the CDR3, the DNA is TGTGCCAGCGGACGGGGTGACTCCCGAAATACGCAGTATTTT.

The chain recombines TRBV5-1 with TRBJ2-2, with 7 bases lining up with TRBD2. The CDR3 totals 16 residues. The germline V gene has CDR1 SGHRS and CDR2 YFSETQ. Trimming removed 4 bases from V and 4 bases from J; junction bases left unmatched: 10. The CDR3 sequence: CASSGFGGSATGELFF. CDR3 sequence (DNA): TGCGCCAGCAGCGGGTTTGGCGGGAGCGCCACCGGGGAGCTGTTTTTT.

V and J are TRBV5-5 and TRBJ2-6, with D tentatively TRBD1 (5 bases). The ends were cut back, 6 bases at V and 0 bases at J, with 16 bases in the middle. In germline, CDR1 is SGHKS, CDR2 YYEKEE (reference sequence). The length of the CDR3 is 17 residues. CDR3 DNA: TGTGCCAGCATCCTGGGGCAGCAGAGCTCTGGGGCCAACGTCCTGACTTTC. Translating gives CASILGQQSSGANVLTF.

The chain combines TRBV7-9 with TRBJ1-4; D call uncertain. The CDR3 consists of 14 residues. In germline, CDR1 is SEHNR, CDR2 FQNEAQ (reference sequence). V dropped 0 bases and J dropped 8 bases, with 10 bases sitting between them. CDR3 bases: TGTGCCAGCAGCTTAGCAATCCGGGAGGAAAAACTGTTTTTT. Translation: CASSLAIREEKLFF.

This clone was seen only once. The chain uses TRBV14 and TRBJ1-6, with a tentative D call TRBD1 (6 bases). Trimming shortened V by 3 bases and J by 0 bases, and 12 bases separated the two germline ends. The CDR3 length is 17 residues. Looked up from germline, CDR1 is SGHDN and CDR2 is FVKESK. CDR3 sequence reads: CASSHLDRSSYNSPLHF. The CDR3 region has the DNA TGTGCCAGCAGCCACCTCGACAGGAGCTCCTATAATTCACCCCTCCACTTT.

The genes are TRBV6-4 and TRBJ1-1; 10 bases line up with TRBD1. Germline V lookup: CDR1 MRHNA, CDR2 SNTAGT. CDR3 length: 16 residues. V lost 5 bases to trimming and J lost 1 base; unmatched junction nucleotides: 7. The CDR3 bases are TGTGCCAGCAGTTCATCGGACAGGGGGGCGAACACTGAAGCTTTCTTT. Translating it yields CASSSSDRGANTEAFF.

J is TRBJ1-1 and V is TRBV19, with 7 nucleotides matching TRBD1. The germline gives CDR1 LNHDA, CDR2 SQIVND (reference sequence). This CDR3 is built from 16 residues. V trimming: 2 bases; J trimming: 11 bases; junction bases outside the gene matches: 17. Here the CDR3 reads CASSIWGRGQSQRAFF. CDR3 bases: TGTGCCAGTAGTATATGGGGACGGGGACAGAGCCAACGGGCTTTCTTT.

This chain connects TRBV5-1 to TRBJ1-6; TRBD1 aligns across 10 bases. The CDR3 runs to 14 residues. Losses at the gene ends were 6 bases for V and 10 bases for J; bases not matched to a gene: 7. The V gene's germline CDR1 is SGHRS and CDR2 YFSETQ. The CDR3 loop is CASTPGTGESPLHF. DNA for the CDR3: TGCGCCAGCACCCCCGGGACAGGGGAATCACCCCTCCACTTT.

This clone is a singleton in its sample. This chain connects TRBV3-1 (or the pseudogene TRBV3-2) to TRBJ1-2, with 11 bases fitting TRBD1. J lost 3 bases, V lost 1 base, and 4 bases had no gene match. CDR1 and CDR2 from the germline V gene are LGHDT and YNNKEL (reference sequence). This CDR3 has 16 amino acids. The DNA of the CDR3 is TGTGCCAGCAGCCAAGGTTGGACAGGGGGCCACTATGGCTACACCTTC. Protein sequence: CASSQGWTGGHYGYTF.

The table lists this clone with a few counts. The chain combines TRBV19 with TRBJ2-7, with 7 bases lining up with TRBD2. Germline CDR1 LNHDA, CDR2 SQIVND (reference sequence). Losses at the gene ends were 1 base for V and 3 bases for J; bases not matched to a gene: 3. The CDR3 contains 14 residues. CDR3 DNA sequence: TGTGCCAGTAGTATAGGGGGGAGGGGCTACGAGCAGTACTTC. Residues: CASSIGGRGYEQYF.

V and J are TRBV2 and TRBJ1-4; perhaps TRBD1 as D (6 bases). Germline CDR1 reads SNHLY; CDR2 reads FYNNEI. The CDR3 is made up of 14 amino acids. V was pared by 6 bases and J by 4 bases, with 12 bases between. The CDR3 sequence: CASSTQGNNEKLFF. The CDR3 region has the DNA TGTGCCAGCAGCACACAGGGTAATAATGAAAAACTGTTTTTT.

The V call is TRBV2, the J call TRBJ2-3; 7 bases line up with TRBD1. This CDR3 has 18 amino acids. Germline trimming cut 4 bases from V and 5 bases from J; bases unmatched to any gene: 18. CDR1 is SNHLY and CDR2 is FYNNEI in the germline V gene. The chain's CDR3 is CASSVLRVTGVGGDTQYF. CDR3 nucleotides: TGTGCCAGCAGTGTTCTAAGGGTAACAGGGGTTGGTGGAGATACGCAGTATTTT.

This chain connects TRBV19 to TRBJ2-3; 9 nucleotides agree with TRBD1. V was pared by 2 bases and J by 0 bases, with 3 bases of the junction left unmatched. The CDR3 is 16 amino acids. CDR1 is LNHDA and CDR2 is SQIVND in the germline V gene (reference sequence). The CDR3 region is CASSIRTGASTDTQYF. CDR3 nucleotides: TGTGCCAGTAGTATAAGGACAGGGGCTAGCACAGATACGCAGTATTTT.

CDR3 bases: TGTGCCTGGGCGGGTTCGGGCACCGGGGAGCTGTTTTTT. Protein product: CAWAGSGTGELFF. J is TRBJ2-2 and V is TRBV30; D perhaps matches TRBD2 (5 bases). Trimming stripped 5 bases from V and 4 bases from J, with 11 bases between. Germline V gene sequence: CDR1 GTSNPN, CDR2 SVGIG (reference sequence). The CDR3 has 13 residues.

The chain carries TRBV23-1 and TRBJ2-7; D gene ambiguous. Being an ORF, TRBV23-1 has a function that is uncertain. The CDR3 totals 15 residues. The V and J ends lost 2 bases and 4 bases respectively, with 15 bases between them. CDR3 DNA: TGCGCCAGCAGTCAACGACTGATCCGAGAGTACGAGCAGTACTTC. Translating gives CASSQRLIREYEQYF.

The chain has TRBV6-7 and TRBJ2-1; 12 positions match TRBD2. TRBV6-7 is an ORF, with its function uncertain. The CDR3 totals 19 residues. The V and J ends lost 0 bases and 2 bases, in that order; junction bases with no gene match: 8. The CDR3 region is CASSYSLAGGLLPYNEQFF. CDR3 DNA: TGTGCCAGCAGTTACTCTCTAGCGGGGGGGCTTTTACCCTACAATGAGCAGTTCTTC.

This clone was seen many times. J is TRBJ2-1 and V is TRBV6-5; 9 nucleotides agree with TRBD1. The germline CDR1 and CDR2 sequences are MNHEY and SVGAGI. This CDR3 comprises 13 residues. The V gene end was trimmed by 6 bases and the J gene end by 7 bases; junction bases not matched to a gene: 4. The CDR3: CASSRTGENEQFF. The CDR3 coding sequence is TGTGCCAGCAGCAGGACAGGGGAGAATGAGCAGTTCTTC.